This passage covers 19 T cell receptor beta chains from one sample sequenced in a study of T cell changes during pregnancy in multiple sclerosis. Some clones are missing from TCRdb's copy, which holds only in-frame ones; the method was immunoSEQ multiplex PCR. Of 55,000 to 80,000 clones detected, roughly nine tenths appear once; the ten largest clones hold approximately 9.5%. The starting material was peripheral blood, obtained after pregnancy. These receptors all come from a female donor in good health, enrolled as a control in a pregnancy study.

This chain uses TRBV5-1 with TRBJ1-3; 7 bases are shared with TRBD1. CDR1 SGHRS and CDR2 YFSETQ come from the germline V gene. The CDR3 loop spans 15 amino acids. J was trimmed by 3 bases and V by 7 bases; bases with no gene match: 10. As DNA, the CDR3 is TGCGCCAGCCAAATCGACAGGGCGGGTGGAAACACCATATATTTT. It specifies CASQIDRAGGNTIYF.

The chain joins TRBV7-2 to TRBJ1-3, with 7 bases aligning to TRBD1. The CDR3 sequence is 18 residues long. Germline trimming cut 1 base from V and 0 bases from J; bases unmatched to any gene: 9. Germline CDR1 and CDR2: SGHTA and FQGNSA. This chain's CDR3 is CASSLEGQGQNSGNTIYF. The CDR3 coding sequence is TGTGCCAGCAGCTTAGAGGGTCAGGGACAGAACTCTGGAAACACCATATATTTT.

The chain links TRBV5-1 to TRBJ1-1; no definite D call. The CDR3 loop spans 15 amino acids. The V end was cut by 0 bases, the J end by 1 base, with 10 bases between. Germline CDR1 and CDR2: SGHRS and YFSETQ. The CDR3 protein is CASSLDGQKNTEAFF. The CDR3 DNA follows: TGCGCCAGCAGCTTGGATGGTCAGAAGAACACTGAAGCTTTCTTT.

The CDR3 DNA reads TGTGCCAGCAGTTACGGAGTGGTCGGGGGAGGTGAGCAGTTCTTC. This gives the protein CASSYGVVGGGEQFF. This sequence joins TRBV6-6 and TRBJ2-1, with D possibly matching TRBD2 (6 bases). The germline CDR1 and CDR2 sequences are MNHNY and SVGAGI (reference sequence). The CDR3 runs 15 residues. Trimming stripped 2 bases from V and 9 bases from J, with 17 bases between.

This clone was seen a single time. The chain carries TRBV14 and TRBJ1-2; no definite D call. Trimming took off 2 bases at V and 3 bases at J, with 7 bases between the two ends. The CDR3 runs 13 residues. Germline loops: CDR1 SGHDN, CDR2 FVKESK. DNA for the CDR3: TGTGCCAGCAGCCAATATCAGGACTATGGCTACACCTTC. Amino acids: CASSQYQDYGYTF.

This chain connects TRBV10-1 to TRBJ1-1, with D tentatively TRBD1 (5 bases). The CDR3 contains 13 residues. Germline CDR1 is WNHNN and CDR2 is SYGVQD (reference sequence). V gave up 0 bases and J gave up 7 bases, with 9 bases separating them. The CDR3 is CASSESVTDEAFF. CDR3 in DNA: TGCGCCAGCAGTGAGTCGGTGACAGATGAAGCTTTCTTT.

The chain has TRBV13 and TRBJ2-7, with TRBD2 identical over 8 bases. CDR3 size: 15 residues. Trimming removed 3 bases from V and 1 base from J; junction bases left unmatched: 5. Germline V gene sequence: CDR1 PRHDT, CDR2 FYEKMQ (reference sequence). The CDR3 spells CASSFTTSDSYEQYF. The CDR3 coding sequence is TGTGCCAGCAGCTTTACGACTAGCGATTCCTACGAGCAGTACTTC.

CDR3 sequence (DNA): TGTGCCAGCAGCCCGCGGGACGCTCAAGAGACCCAGTACTTC. Its protein product is CASSPRDAQETQYF. V is TRBV7-9 and J is TRBJ2-5; D may be TRBD2 (6 bases). This CDR3 is built from 14 residues. The V end was cut by 5 bases, the J end by 2 bases, with 12 bases between. Germline CDR1 is SEHNR and CDR2 is FQNEAQ (reference sequence).

The genes are TRBV6-6 and TRBJ2-1, with 13 bases matching TRBD2. Trimming cost V 8 bases and J 7 bases; bases outside gene matches: 5. The CDR3 is made up of 14 amino acids. CDR1 is MNHNY and CDR2 is SVGAGI in the germline V gene (reference sequence). The CDR3 DNA follows: TGTGCCAGCTCGACTAGCGGGAGGAGAAATGAGCAGTTCTTC. Its translation: CASSTSGRRNEQFF.

The chain has TRBV29-1 and TRBJ1-1; perhaps TRBD1 as D (6 bases). Looked up from germline, CDR1 is SQVTM and CDR2 is ANQGSEA. The CDR3 extends over 11 amino acids. V gave up 3 bases and J gave up 5 bases, with 7 bases separating them. This CDR3 is CSVDQGTEAFF. The CDR3 DNA reads as TGCAGCGTTGATCAGGGGACTGAAGCTTTCTTT.

The chain is built from TRBV6-5 and TRBJ2-7, with D maybe TRBD2 (6 bases). The germline CDR1 and CDR2 sequences are MNHEY and SVGAGI. This CDR3 is 14 amino acids long. V lost 5 bases and J 0 bases, leaving 11 bases between the germline ends. In DNA form, the CDR3 reads TGTGCCAGCAGTCCAGGGAGGAGCTCCTACGAGCAGTACTTC. Amino acids: CASSPGRSSYEQYF.

This clone was picked up one time. V and J are TRBV18 and TRBJ1-4; 8 bases are a match to TRBD1. The CDR3 totals 15 residues. Trimming took 3 bases from V and 8 from J; bases not matched to a gene: 8. The germline V gene has CDR1 KGHSH and CDR2 LQKENI. The CDR3 bases are TGTGCCAGCTCACCTCCCGGACAGGGCGGAGAAAAACTGTTTTTT. The encoded protein is CASSPPGQGGEKLFF.

This clone was counted between two and nine times. The DNA of the CDR3 is TGTGCCAGCAGCTCTCCCGCGGGGTCGCCCCAGCATTTT. Protein: CASSSPAGSPQHF. The chain employs TRBV7-2 and TRBJ1-5; D ambiguous. The CDR3 is 13 amino acids. V lost 4 bases and J lost 9, with 13 bases in between. Germline V gene lookup returns CDR1 SGHTA and CDR2 FQGNSA.

CDR3 amino acids: CASVRGSEAFF. CDR3 coding DNA: TGTGCCAGCGTGCGGGGTTCTGAAGCTTTCTTT. The chain carries TRBV6-5 and TRBJ1-1; D ambiguous. The germline V gene encodes CDR1 MNHEY and CDR2 SVGAGI. The CDR3 extends over 11 amino acids. V was pared by 8 bases and J by 6 bases, with 10 bases between.

This chain links TRBV5-1 with TRBJ2-3; 12 bases match TRBD2. Trimming at V came to 0 bases and at J to 5 bases, leaving 1 base not matched to a gene. CDR1 and CDR2 (germline): SGHRS, YFSETQ. This CDR3 spans 15 amino acids. The CDR3 sequence is CASSLVLAGGDTQYF. CDR3 sequence (DNA): TGCGCCAGCAGCTTGGTACTAGCGGGGGGAGATACGCAGTATTTT. The full variable domain, rest sourced from reference TRBV5-1 and TRBJ2-3, is KAGVTQTPRYLIKTRGQQVTLSCSPISGHRSVSWYQQTPGQGLQFLFEYFSETQRNKGNFPGRFSGRQFSNSRSEMNVSTLELGDSALYLCASSLVLAGGDTQYFGPGTRLTVL.

The chain combines TRBV9 with TRBJ1-3; D is ambiguous. CDR1 is SGDLS, CDR2 YYNGEE, per germline. V lost 1 base, J lost 0 bases, and 11 bases lay in between. This CDR3 comprises 16 residues. This CDR3 is CASSVNEWSSGNTIYF. The CDR3 DNA follows: TGTGCCAGCAGCGTAAATGAGTGGAGCTCTGGAAACACCATATATTTT. The whole variable domain, filled in from reference TRBV9 and TRBJ1-3, reads DSGVTQTPKHLITATGQRVTLRCSPRSGDLSVYWYQQSLDQGLQFLIQYYNGEERAKGNILERFSAQQFPDLHSELNLSSLELGDSALYFCASSVNEWSSGNTIYFGEGSWLTVV.

The chain employs TRBV7-9 and TRBJ2-2; 7 bases match TRBD1. V shed 1 base, J shed 7 bases, and the junction held 9 bases outside the gene matches. The CDR3 spans 16 residues. Germline V CDR1 and CDR2: SEHNR, FQNEAQ (reference sequence). As DNA, the CDR3 is TGTGCCAGCAGCTTAGGAGGGGGCGCAGTAAACGGGGAGCTGTTTTTT. As protein: CASSLGGGAVNGELFF.

The chain combines TRBV7-9 with TRBJ1-4, with D tentatively TRBD1 (6 bases). Germline values: CDR1 SEHNR, CDR2 FQNEAQ (reference sequence). The V end was cut by 5 bases, the J end by 10 bases, with 17 bases between. This CDR3 is built from 14 residues. As DNA, the CDR3 is TGTGCCAGCAGCCTAGACAGGACACGGCGAAAACTGTTTTTT. Protein sequence: CASSLDRTRRKLFF.

The V and J genes are TRBV2 and TRBJ1-1; TRBD1 agrees at 11 bases. Germline V lookup: CDR1 SNHLY, CDR2 FYNNEI. Trimming removed 6 bases from V and 6 bases from J; junction bases left unmatched: 12. The CDR3 consists of 16 residues. The DNA of the CDR3 is TGTGCCAGCAGGGCCCTAGGACAGGGGGCAGGGGCTGAAGCTTTCTTT. This translates into CASRALGQGAGAEAFF.